The 4 T cell receptor beta chains below all came from one sample that was sequenced in a study of lymphopenia after photon versus proton radiotherapy. The protocol was immunoSEQ multiplex PCR, while the TCRdb copy is restricted to in-frame clones and leaves out a portion. Of 30,000 to 40,000 clones listed, 84% are singletons. Sequences were derived from peripheral blood, sampled from a patient treated with proton-based radiotherapy. Source of these receptors: a woman aged 70-85 years with pancreatic cancer.

The rearrangement links TRBV5-1 to TRBJ1-1; D not resolved. The CDR3 is 14 residues long. In germline, CDR1 is SGHRS, CDR2 YFSETQ. V was pared by 2 bases and J by 0 bases, with 8 bases between. The CDR3 spells CASSFADMNTEAFF. The CDR3 coding sequence is TGCGCCAGCAGCTTCGCAGATATGAACACTGAAGCTTTCTTT.

In DNA, the CDR3 is TGTGCCAGCAGCCTCACACCCAATAGCAATCAGCCCCAGCATTTT. It translates to CASSLTPNSNQPQHF. V usage is TRBV9 and J usage is TRBJ1-5; D unclear. Germline CDR1 SGDLS, CDR2 YYNGEE. The germline V and J ends were trimmed by 4 bases and 0 bases, with 11 bases remaining between them. The CDR3 runs 15 residues.

This sequence joins TRBV5-1 and TRBJ1-1; no reliable D call. From germline, CDR1 is SGHRS and CDR2 YFSETQ. The CDR3 extends over 14 amino acids. V gave up 5 bases and J gave up 5 bases, with 16 bases separating them. The CDR3 DNA reads TGCGCCAGCAGGAATCCCCCGGCAGCAACTGAAGCTTTCTTT. Its translation is CASRNPPAATEAFF.

The V gene is TRBV7-9, the J gene TRBJ1-2, with D hard to call. This CDR3 contains 12 residues. Germline lookup yields CDR1 SEHNR and CDR2 FQNEAQ (reference sequence). V was trimmed by 1 base and J by 2 bases, leaving 2 bases between them. CDR3 region: CASSLENYGYTF. CDR3 DNA: TGTGCCAGCAGCTTAGAGAACTATGGCTACACCTTC. The complete variable domain, with remaining parts taken from reference TRBV7-9 and TRBJ1-2, reads DTGVSQNPRHKITKRGQNVTFRCDPISEHNRLYWYRQTLGQGPEFLTYFQNEAQLEKSRLLSDRFSAERPKGSFSTLEIQRTEQGDSAMYLCASSLENYGYTFGSGTRLTVV.